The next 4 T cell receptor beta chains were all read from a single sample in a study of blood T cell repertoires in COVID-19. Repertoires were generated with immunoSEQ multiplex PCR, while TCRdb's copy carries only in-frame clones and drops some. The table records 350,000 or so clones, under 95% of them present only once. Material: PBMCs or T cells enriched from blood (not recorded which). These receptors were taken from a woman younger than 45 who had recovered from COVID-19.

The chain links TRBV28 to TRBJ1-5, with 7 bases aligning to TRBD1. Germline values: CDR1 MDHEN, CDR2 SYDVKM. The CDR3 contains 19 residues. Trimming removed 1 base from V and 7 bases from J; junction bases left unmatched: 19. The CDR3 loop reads CASSLSYDPNRGMKQPQHF. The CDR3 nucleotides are TGTGCCAGCAGTTTATCCTACGACCCGAACAGGGGTATGAAACAGCCCCAGCATTTT. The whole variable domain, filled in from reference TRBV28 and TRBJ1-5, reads DVKVTQSSRYLVKRTGEKVFLECVQDMDHENMFWYRQDPGLGLRLIYFSYDVKMKEKGDIPEGYSVSREKKERFSLILESASTNQTSMYLCASSLSYDPNRGMKQPQHFGDGTRLSIL.

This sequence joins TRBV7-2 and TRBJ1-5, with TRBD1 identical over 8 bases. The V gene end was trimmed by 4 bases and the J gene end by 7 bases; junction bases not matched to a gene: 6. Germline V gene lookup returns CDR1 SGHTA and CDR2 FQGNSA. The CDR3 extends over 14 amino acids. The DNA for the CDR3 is TGTGCCAGCAGCTACGGACAGGGTAGACAGCCCCAGCATTTT. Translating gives CASSYGQGRQPQHF.

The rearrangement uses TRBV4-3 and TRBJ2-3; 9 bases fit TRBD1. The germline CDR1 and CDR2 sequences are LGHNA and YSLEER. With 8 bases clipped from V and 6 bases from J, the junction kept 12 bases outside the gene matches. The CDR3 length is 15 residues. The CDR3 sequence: CASSKGDRDEDTQYF. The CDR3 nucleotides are TGCGCCAGCTCTAAGGGGGACAGGGACGAGGATACGCAGTATTTT.

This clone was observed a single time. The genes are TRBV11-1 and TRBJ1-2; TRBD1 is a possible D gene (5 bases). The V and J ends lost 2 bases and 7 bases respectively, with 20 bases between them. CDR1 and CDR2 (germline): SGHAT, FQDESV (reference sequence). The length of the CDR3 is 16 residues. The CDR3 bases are TGTGCCAGCAGCTTACCGATGCAGGGCGGTTTTGGTGGCTACACCTTC. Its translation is CASSLPMQGGFGGYTF.